The 15 T cell receptor beta chains presented below share a single source sample, sequenced in a study of PD-L1 blockade in urothelial cancer. Described time point: pretreatment peripheral blood. The repertoire was sequenced with immunoSEQ multiplex PCR; TCRdb's copy has only in-frame clones and lacks some. Here the sample spans around 66,000 clones, 75% to 85% being singletons. The specimen comprised PBMCs, sampled around atezolizumab (anti-PD-L1) treatment. The receptors were sampled from a man aged 70 or older with urothelial cancer.

J is TRBJ2-1 and V is TRBV7-9; the D is unclear. V lost 3 bases and J lost 9, with 3 bases in between. Looked up from germline, CDR1 is SEHNR and CDR2 is FQNEAQ (reference sequence). The CDR3 is made up of 10 amino acids. CDR3 sequence reads: CASSFGEQFF. CDR3 DNA: TGTGCCAGCAGCTTCGGTGAGCAGTTCTTC.

The rearrangement links TRBV4-1 to TRBJ2-3; a possible D gene is TRBD2 (5 bases). This CDR3 comprises 15 residues. The V gene's germline CDR1 is MGHRA and CDR2 YSYEKL. The V end was cut by 2 bases, the J end by 2 bases, with 11 bases between. The CDR3 DNA sequence: TGCGCCAGCAGCCAACAAGCGGTGTACACAGATACGCAGTATTTT. This codes for CASSQQAVYTDTQYF.

This clone was detected once. J is TRBJ2-1 and V is TRBV28, with a tentative D call TRBD2 (6 bases). This CDR3 contains 16 residues. Germline V gene data show CDR1 as MDHEN and CDR2 as SYDVKM. V was pared by 1 base and J by 0 bases, with 10 bases between. CDR3 residues: CASSLFQGLSYNEQFF. The CDR3 region has the DNA TGTGCCAGCAGTTTATTTCAGGGACTCTCCTACAATGAGCAGTTCTTC.

The V call is TRBV5-1, the J call TRBJ2-1; possibly TRBD2 for D (5 bases). The CDR3 length is 14 residues. V was shortened by 8 bases and J by 0 bases, with 12 bases between the two germline ends. Germline values: CDR1 SGHRS, CDR2 YFSETQ. The CDR3 protein is CASQVTSSYNEQFF. Written as DNA, the CDR3 is TGCGCCAGTCAGGTAACTAGCTCCTACAATGAGCAGTTCTTC.

The chain joins TRBV2 to TRBJ2-7, with 11 positions matching TRBD2. J gave up 0 bases and V 4 bases, and 5 bases lay outside the gene matches. This CDR3 has 16 residues. CDR1 is SNHLY, CDR2 FYNNEI, per germline. In DNA, the CDR3 is TGTGCCAGCAGTGGGAGGGGGACTAGCGGCTCCTACGAGCAGTACTTC. As protein: CASSGRGTSGSYEQYF.

The chain employs TRBV30 and TRBJ1-5, with D uncertain. This CDR3 contains 19 residues. V lost 2 bases, J lost 2 bases, and 25 bases lay in between. Per germline, CDR1 GTSNPN and CDR2 SVGIG (reference sequence). The CDR3 sequence is CAWSTHYLLGEGGNQPQHF. Here the CDR3 DNA reads TGTGCCTGGAGTACACACTATCTCTTAGGTGAGGGCGGCAATCAGCCCCAGCATTTT.

The chain employs TRBV4-1 and TRBJ2-1; 7 nucleotides match TRBD2. V lost 4 bases to trimming and J lost 7 bases; unmatched junction nucleotides: 13. The CDR3 contains 16 residues. The V gene's germline CDR1 is MGHRA and CDR2 YSYEKL. CDR3: CASSPNFNGGRNEQFF. In nucleotides, the CDR3 is TGCGCCAGCAGCCCCAACTTTAACGGGGGGAGGAATGAGCAGTTCTTC.

The chain employs TRBV27 and TRBJ2-7; D is perhaps TRBD1 (5 bases). Between the trimmed V and J ends, which lost 8 bases and 0 bases, there was a span of 8 bases. Germline V gives CDR1 MNHEY, CDR2 SMNVEV (reference sequence). The CDR3 is 12 amino acids. CDR3 sequence (DNA): TGTGCCAGCGGTACAGGCTCCTACGAGCAGTACTTC. Amino acids: CASGTGSYEQYF.

This rearrangement joins TRBV19 to TRBJ2-3; 8 nucleotides agree with TRBD1. The trim removed 8 bases at V and 2 bases at J, leaving 12 bases unmatched. Germline V gives CDR1 LNHDA, CDR2 SQIVND (reference sequence). The CDR3 runs to 16 residues. Written as DNA, the CDR3 is TGTGCCAGTCGGGCAGGGGGCGAGCTCTTCACAGATACGCAGTATTTT. Translating gives CASRAGGELFTDTQYF.

This rearrangement joins TRBV19 to TRBJ1-2; no clear D. In germline, CDR1 is LNHDA, CDR2 SQIVND (reference sequence). V was trimmed by 0 bases and J by 4 bases, leaving 18 bases between them. CDR3 length: 17 residues. CDR3 region: CASSIDQWSRKRYGYTF. CDR3 sequence (DNA): TGTGCCAGTAGTATAGATCAGTGGTCCCGGAAGCGCTATGGCTACACCTTC.

The rearrangement joins TRBV2 to TRBJ1-3; D is uncertain. V was shortened by 1 base and J by 3 bases, with 7 bases between the two germline ends. Germline V gives CDR1 SNHLY, CDR2 FYNNEI. The CDR3 is made up of 14 amino acids. CDR3 sequence: CASSEDSFGNTIYF. CDR3 nucleotide sequence: TGTGCCAGCAGTGAAGACAGTTTTGGAAACACCATATATTTT.

The CDR3 region is CASSPPTSGTSTDTQYF. The CDR3 DNA is TGTGCCAGTAGCCCCCCGACTAGCGGGACTAGCACAGATACGCAGTATTTT. The chain has TRBV19 and TRBJ2-3, with TRBD2 matching over 11 bases. The CDR3 runs 17 residues. V was pared by 6 bases and J by 0 bases, with 8 bases of the junction left unmatched. Germline V gives CDR1 LNHDA, CDR2 SQIVND (reference sequence).

The table lists this clone with a count of one. This chain connects TRBV30 to TRBJ1-1; D unresolved. The CDR3 runs 11 residues. V lost 0 bases and J lost 7, with 6 bases in between. In germline, CDR1 is GTSNPN, CDR2 SVGIG (reference sequence). The CDR3 DNA is TGTGCCTGGAGTGTACCCGGTGAAGCTTTCTTT. The encoded protein is CAWSVPGEAFF.

The chain carries TRBV4-2 and TRBJ1-5; D uncertain. The CDR3 consists of 13 residues. V lost 0 bases to trimming and J lost 6 bases, with 6 bases between them. In germline, CDR1 is LGHNA, CDR2 YNFKEQ. CDR3 sequence: CASSQDRGQPQHF. The CDR3 coding sequence is TGTGCCAGCAGCCAAGATCGGGGTCAGCCCCAGCATTTT.

The chain joins TRBV2 to TRBJ2-3; D might be TRBD1 (5 bases). CDR1 and CDR2 from the germline V gene are SNHLY and FYNNEI. With 3 bases removed from V and 0 bases from J, the gap between germline ends came to 16 bases. The length of the CDR3 is 17 residues. In nucleotides, the CDR3 is TGTGCCAGCAGTGAGCAGGGTAACCCCTACAGCACAGATACGCAGTATTTT. Protein: CASSEQGNPYSTDTQYF.